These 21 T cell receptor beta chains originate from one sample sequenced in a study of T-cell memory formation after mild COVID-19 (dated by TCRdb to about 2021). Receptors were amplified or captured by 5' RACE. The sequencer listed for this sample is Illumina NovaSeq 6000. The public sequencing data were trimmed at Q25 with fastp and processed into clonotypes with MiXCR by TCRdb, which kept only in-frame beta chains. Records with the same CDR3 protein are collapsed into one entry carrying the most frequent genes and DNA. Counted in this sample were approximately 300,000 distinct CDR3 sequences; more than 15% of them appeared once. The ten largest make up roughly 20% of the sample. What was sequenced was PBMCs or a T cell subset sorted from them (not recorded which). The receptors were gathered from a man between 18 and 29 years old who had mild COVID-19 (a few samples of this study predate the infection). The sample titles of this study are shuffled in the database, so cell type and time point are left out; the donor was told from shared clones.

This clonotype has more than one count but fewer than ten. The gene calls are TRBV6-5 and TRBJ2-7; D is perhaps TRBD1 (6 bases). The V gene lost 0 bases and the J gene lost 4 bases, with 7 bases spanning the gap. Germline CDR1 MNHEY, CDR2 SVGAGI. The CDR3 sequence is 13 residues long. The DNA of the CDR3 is TGTGCCAGCAGTTACTCGAGGGGGTACGAGCAGTACTTC. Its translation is CASSYSRGYEQYF.

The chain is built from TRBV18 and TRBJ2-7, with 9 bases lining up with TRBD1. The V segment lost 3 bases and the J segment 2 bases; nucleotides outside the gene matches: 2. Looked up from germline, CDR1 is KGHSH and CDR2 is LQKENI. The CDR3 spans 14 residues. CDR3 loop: CASSPGQGTYEQYF. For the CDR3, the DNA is TGTGCCAGCTCACCGGGACAGGGCACCTACGAGCAGTACTTC.

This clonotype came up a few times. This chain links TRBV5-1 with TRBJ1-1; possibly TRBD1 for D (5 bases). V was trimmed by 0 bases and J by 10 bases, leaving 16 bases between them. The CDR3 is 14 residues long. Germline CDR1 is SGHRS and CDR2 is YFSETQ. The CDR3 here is CASSLAGAGSGAFF. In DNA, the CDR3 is TGCGCCAGCAGCTTGGCCGGGGCTGGGTCTGGAGCTTTCTTT.

In DNA form, the CDR3 reads TGCAGTGCTACGGGGGGCCTTAATTCACCCCTCCACTTT. Translation gives CSATGGLNSPLHF. The chain links TRBV20-1 to TRBJ1-6; possible D gene TRBD1, 6 bases. The germline CDR1 and CDR2 sequences are DFQATT and SNEGSKA (reference sequence). The V end lost 4 bases, the J end lost 6 bases, and 10 bases lay between the germline ends. The CDR3 loop spans 13 amino acids.

CDR3 bases: TGTGCCAGCAGCCGCGGCACGGGGGTTCGTAATTCACCCCTCCACTTT. Protein: CASSRGTGVRNSPLHF. V gene TRBV3-1 combines with J gene TRBJ1-6, with D possibly being TRBD1 (5 bases). This CDR3 is 16 amino acids long. With 4 bases removed from V and 6 bases from J, the gap between germline ends came to 16 bases. The germline V gene has CDR1 LGHDT and CDR2 YNNKEL (reference sequence).

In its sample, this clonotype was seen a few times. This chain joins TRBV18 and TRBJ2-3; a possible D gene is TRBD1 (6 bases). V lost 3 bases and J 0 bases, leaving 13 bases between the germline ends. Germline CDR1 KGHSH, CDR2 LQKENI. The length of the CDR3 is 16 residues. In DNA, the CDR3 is TGTGCCAGCTCACCCACGGCAGGGGCTAGCACAGATACGCAGTATTTT. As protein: CASSPTAGASTDTQYF.

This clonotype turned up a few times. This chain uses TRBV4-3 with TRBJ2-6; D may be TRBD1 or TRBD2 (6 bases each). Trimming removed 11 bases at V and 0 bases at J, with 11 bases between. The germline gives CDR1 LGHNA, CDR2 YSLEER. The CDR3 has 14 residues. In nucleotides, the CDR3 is TGCGCCGCCGGGGGCTACTCTGGGGCCAACGTCCTGACTTTC. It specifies CAAGGYSGANVLTF.

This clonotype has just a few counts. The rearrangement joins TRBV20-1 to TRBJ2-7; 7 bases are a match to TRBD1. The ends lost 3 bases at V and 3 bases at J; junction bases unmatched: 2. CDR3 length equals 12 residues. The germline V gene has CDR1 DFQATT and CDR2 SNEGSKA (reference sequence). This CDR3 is CSASWDSYEQYV. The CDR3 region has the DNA TGCAGTGCTAGCTGGGACAGCTACGAGCAGTACGTC.

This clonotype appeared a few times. DNA for the CDR3: TGTGCCAGCAGCTTGGTCGCGGGGCCGAGCTCCTACGAGCAGTACTTC. Protein: CASSLVAGPSSYEQYF. V gene TRBV5-8 combines with J gene TRBJ2-7, with a possible D match to TRBD2 (6 bases). The germline CDR1 and CDR2 sequences are SGHTS and YDEGEE. This CDR3 is 16 amino acids long. With 0 bases removed from V and 0 bases from J, the gap between germline ends came to 13 bases.

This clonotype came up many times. The CDR3 sequence is CASSPDSYNEQFF. CDR3 sequence (DNA): TGTGCCAGCAGCCCCGACTCCTACAATGAGCAGTTCTTC. The chain has TRBV7-2 and TRBJ2-1; D ambiguous. From germline, CDR1 is SGHTA and CDR2 FQGNSA. Between the trimmed V and J ends, which lost 5 bases and 0 bases, there was a span of 5 bases. This CDR3 has 13 amino acids.

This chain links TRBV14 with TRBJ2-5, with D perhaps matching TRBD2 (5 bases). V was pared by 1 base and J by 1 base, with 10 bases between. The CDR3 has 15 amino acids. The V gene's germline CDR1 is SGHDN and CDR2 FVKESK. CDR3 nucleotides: TGTGCCAGCAGCCAAGTGCGGGCGGGCCAAGAGACCCAGTACTTC. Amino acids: CASSQVRAGQETQYF.

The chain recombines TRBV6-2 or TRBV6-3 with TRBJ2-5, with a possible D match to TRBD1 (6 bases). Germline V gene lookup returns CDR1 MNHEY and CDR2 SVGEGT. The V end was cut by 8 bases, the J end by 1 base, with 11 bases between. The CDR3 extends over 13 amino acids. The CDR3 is CASRTDSQETQYF. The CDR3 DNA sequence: TGTGCCAGCCGTACGGACAGCCAAGAGACCCAGTACTTC.

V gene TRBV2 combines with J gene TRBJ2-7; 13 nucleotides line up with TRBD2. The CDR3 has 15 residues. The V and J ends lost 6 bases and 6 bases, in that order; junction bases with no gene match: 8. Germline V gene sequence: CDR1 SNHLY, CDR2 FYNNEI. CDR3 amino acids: CASRQGLAGIGEQYF. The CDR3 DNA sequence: TGTGCCAGCAGACAGGGACTAGCGGGGATCGGCGAGCAGTACTTC.

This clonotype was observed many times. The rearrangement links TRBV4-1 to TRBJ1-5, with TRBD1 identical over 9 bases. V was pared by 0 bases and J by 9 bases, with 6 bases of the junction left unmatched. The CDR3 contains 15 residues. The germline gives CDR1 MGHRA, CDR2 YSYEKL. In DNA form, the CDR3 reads TGCGCCAGCAGCCAAGAAGGGACAGGGACATGGCCCCAGCATTTT. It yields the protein CASSQEGTGTWPQHF.

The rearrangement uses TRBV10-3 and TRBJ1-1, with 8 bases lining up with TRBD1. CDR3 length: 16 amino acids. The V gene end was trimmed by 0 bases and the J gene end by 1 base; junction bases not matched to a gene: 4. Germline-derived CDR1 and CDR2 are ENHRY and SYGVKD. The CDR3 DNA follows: TGTGCCATCAGTGAGTCGAGTGGACAGGGGAACACTGAAGCTTTCTTT. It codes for CAISESSGQGNTEAFF.

The CDR3 DNA follows: TGTGCCTGGAGTGACGAGCACTATGGCTACACCTTC. It codes for CAWSDEHYGYTF. V and J are TRBV30 and TRBJ1-2; D is unresolved. V lost 1 base and J lost 3, with 6 bases in between. Germline CDR1 is GTSNPN and CDR2 is SVGIG (reference sequence). The CDR3 length is 12 residues.

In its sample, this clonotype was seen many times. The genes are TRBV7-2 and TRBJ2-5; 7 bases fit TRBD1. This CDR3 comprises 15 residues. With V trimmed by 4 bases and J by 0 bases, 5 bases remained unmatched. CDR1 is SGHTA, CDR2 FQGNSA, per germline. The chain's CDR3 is CASSWGQMYQETQYF. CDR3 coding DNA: TGTGCCAGCAGCTGGGGACAGATGTACCAAGAGACCCAGTACTTC.

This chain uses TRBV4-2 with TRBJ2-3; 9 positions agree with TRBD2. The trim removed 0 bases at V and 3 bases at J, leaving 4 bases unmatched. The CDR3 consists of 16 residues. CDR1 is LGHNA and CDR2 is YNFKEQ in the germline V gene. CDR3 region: CASSQDFAGGTDTQYF. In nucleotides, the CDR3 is TGTGCCAGCAGCCAAGATTTTGCGGGGGGGACAGATACGCAGTATTTT.

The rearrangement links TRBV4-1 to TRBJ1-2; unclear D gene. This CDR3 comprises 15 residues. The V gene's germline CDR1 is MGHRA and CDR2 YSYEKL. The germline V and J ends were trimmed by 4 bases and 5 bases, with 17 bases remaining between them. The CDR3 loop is CASSRSPEGGYGYTF. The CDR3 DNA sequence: TGCGCCAGCAGCCGTTCCCCGGAGGGAGGGTATGGCTACACCTTC.

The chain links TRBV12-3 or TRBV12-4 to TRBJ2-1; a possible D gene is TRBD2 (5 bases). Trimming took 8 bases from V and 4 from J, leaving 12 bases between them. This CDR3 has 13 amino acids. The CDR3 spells CASRETGYNEQFF. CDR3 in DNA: TGTGCCAGCCGAGAGACGGGATACAATGAGCAGTTCTTC.

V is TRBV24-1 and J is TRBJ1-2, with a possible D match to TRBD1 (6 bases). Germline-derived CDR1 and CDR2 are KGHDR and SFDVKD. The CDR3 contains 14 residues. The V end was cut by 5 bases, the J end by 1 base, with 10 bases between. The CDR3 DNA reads TGTGCCACCAGTGTCCCGGACAGTAACTATGGCTACACCTTC. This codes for CATSVPDSNYGYTF.